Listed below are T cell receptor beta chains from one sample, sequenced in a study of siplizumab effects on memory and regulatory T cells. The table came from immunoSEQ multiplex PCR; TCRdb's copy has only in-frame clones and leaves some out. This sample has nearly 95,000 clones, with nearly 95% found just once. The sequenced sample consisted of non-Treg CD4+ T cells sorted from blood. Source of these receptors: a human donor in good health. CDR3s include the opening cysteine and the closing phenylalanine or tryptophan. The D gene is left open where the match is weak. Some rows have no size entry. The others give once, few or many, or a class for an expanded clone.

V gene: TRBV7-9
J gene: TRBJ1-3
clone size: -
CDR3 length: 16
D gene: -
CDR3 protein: CASSRAGGTSGNTIYF
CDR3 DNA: TGTGCCAGCAGCCGGGCGGGGGGAACCTCTGGAAACACCATATATTTT

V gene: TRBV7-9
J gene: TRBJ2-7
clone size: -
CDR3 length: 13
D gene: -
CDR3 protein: CASSGTPSYEQYF
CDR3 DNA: TGTGCCAGCAGCGGGACACCCTCCTACGAGCAGTACTTC

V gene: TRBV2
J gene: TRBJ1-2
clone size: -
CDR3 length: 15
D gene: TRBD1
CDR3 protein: CASSAYGTGFYGYTF
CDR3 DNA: TGTGCCAGCAGTGCCTACGGGACAGGGTTCTATGGCTACACCTTC

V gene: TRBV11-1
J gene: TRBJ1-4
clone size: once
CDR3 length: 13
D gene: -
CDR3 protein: CASSYAFNEKLFF
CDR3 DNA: TGTGCCAGCAGCTACGCATTTAATGAAAAACTGTTTTTT

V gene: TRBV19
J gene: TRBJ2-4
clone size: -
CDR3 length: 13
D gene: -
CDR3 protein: CASSDGTIHIQYF
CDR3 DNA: TGTGCCAGTAGTGATGGGACAATTCACATTCAGTACTTC

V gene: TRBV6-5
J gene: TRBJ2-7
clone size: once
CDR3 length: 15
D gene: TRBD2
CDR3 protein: CASSQTSGGPYEQYF
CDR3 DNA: TGTGCCAGCAGTCAGACTAGCGGGGGGCCTTACGAGCAGTACTTC

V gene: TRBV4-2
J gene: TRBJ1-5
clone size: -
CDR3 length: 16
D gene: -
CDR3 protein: CASSQDPVSSAQPQHF
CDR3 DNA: TGTGCCAGCAGCCAAGATCCCGTCTCCTCGGCGCAGCCCCAGCATTTT

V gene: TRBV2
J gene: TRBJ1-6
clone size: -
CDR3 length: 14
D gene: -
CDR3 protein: CASSGGTENSPLHF
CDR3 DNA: TGTGCCAGCAGTGGGGGGACGGAAAATTCACCCCTCCACTTT

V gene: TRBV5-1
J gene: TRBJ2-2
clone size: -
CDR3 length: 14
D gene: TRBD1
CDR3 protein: CASSRTGFTGELFF
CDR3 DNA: TGCGCCAGCAGCCGGACAGGGTTCACCGGGGAGCTGTTTTTT

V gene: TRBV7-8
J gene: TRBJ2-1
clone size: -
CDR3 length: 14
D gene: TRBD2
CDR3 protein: CASSQGLAGNEQFF
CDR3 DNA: TGTGCCAGCAGCCAAGGACTAGCGGGGAATGAGCAGTTCTTC

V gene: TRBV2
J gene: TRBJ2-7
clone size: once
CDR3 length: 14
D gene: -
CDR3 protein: CASSEALQGYEQYF
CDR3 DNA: TGTGCCAGCAGTGAAGCGCTACAGGGCTACGAGCAGTACTTC

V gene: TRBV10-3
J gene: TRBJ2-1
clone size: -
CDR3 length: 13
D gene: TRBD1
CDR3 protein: CAIQVQGDNEQFF
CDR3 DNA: TGTGCCATCCAGGTCCAGGGGGACAATGAGCAGTTCTTC

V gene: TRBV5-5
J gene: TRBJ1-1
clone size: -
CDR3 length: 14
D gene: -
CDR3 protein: CASSFPAQNTEAFF
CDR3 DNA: TGTGCCAGCAGCTTTCCAGCCCAAAACACTGAAGCTTTCTTT

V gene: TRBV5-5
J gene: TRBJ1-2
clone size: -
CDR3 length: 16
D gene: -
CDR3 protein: CASIRDSGDVHHGYTF
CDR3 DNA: TGTGCCAGCATCAGGGACTCAGGGGATGTCCACCATGGCTACACCTTC

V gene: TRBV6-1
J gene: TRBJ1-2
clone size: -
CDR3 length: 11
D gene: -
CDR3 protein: CASSEHYGYTF
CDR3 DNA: TGTGCCAGCAGTGAACACTATGGCTACACCTTC

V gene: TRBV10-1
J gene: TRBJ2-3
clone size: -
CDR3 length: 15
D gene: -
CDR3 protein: CASSENPLGRDTQYF
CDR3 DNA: TGCGCCAGCAGTGAGAACCCCCTCGGGCGAGATACGCAGTATTTT

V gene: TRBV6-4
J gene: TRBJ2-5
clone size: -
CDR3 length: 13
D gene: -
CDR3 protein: CASSRDWPRTQYF
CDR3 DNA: TGTGCCAGCAGCCGGGACTGGCCGCGGACCCAGTACTTC

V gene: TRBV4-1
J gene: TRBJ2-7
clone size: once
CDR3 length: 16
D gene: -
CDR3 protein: CASSQDLAGLTYEQYF
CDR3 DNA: TGCGCCAGCAGCCAAGATCTGGCAGGGCTGACCTACGAGCAGTACTTC

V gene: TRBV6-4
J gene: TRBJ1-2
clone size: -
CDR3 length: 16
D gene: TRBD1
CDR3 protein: CASRVSRDRENGGYTF
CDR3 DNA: TGTGCCAGCAGGGTTTCCCGGGACAGGGAAAATGGTGGCTACACCTTC

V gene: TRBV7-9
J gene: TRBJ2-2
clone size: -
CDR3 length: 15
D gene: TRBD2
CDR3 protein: CASSLTSVATGELFF
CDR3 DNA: TGTGCCAGCAGCCTGACTAGCGTTGCCACCGGGGAGCTGTTTTTT

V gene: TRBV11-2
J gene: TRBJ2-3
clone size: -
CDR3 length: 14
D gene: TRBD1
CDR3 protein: CASSLDLRTGEQYF
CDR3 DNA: TGTGCCAGCAGCTTAGATCTTCGGACAGGGGAGCAGTATTTT

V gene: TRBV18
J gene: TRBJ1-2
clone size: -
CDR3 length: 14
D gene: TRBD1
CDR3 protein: CASSPRDSLEGYTF
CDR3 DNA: TGTGCCAGCTCACCAAGGGACAGCCTGGAGGGCTACACCTTC

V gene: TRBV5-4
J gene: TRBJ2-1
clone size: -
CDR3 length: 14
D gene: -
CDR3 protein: CASSDGGLYNEQFF
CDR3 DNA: TGTGCCAGCAGCGATGGGGGCCTGTACAATGAGCAGTTCTTC

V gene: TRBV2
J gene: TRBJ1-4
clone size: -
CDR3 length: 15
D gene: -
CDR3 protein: CASSEGSATNEKLFF
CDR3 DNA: TGTGCCAGCAGTGAAGGCAGTGCAACTAATGAAAAACTGTTTTTT

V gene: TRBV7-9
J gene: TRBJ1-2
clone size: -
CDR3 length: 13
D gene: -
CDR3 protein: CASSLAQGGGYTF
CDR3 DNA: TGTGCCAGCAGCTTAGCCCAGGGAGGAGGCTACACCTTC

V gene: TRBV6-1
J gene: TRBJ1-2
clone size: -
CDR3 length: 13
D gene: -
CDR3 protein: CASSENRVNGYTF
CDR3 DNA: TGTGCCAGCAGTGAGAACAGGGTTAATGGCTACACCTTC

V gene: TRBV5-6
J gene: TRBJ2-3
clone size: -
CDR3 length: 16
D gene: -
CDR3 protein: CASSGQTLVGTDTQYF
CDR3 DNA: TGTGCCAGCAGCGGACAAACACTAGTTGGCACAGATACGCAGTATTTT

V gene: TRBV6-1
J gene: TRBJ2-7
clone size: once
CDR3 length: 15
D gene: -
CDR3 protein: CASSEPSTNSYEQYF
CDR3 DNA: TGTGCCAGCAGTGAACCCTCGACCAATTCCTACGAGCAGTACTTC

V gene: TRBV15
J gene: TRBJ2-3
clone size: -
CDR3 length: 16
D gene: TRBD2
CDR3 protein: CATSRDIGQAGGSQYF
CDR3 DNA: TGTGCCACCAGCAGAGACATTGGGCAGGCGGGAGGTTCGCAGTATTTT

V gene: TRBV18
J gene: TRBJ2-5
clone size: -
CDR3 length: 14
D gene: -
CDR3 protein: CASSPGAVQETQYF
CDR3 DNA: TGTGCCAGCTCACCAGGGGCGGTTCAAGAGACCCAGTACTTC

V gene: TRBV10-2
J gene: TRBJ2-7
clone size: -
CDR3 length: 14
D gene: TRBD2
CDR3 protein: CASSPAGGPYEQYF
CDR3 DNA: TGCGCCAGCAGTCCAGCGGGGGGGCCCTACGAGCAGTACTTC

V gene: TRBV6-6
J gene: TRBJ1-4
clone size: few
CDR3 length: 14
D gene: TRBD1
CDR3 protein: CASRNRGGNEKLFF
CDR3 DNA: TGTGCCAGCCGCAACAGGGGGGGTAATGAAAAACTGTTTTTT